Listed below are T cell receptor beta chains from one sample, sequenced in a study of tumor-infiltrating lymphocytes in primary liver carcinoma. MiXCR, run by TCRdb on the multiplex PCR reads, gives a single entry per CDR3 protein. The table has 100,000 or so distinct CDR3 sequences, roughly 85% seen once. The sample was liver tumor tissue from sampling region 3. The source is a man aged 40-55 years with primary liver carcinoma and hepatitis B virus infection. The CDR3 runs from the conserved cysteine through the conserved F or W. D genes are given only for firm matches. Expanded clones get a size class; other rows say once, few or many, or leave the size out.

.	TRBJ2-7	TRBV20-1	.	CSARHVRSYEQYF	TGCAGTGCTAGACACGTGAGATCGTACGAGCAGTACTTC
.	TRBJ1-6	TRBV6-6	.	CASNNRGISPFHF	TGTGCCAGCAATAATAGAGGAATTTCACCCTTCCACTTT
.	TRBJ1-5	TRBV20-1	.	CSALGTRGSINNQPQHF	TGCAGTGCTCTAGGGACAAGGGGCTCTATAAACAATCAGCCTCAGCATTTT
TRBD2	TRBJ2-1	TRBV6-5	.	CAISYFPGLTGGGEQFF	TGTGCCATCAGTTACTTTCCGGGACTAACGGGAGGAGGTGAGCAGTTCTTC
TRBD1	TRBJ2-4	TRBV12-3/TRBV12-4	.	CASSLDGKGAKNIQYF	TGTGCCAGCAGTTTAGACGGTAAGGGGGCCAAAAACATACAGTACTTC
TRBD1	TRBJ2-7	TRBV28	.	CASREPGQGRNEQHF	TGTGCCAGCAGAGAACCAGGACAGGGTCGCAACGAGCAGCACTTC
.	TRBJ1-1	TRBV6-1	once	CVSSPTGYTEPFF	TGTGTCAGCAGTCCTACAGGGTACACTGAACCTTTCTTT
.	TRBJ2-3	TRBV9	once	CARSVAPGRTHTQYF	TGTGCCAGAAGTGTAGCTCCAGGACGAACACATACGCAGTATTTT
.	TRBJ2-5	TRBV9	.	CASCLDVRGTAQYF	TGTGCCAGCTGCCTCGACGTTCGGGGGACGGCCCAGTACTTC
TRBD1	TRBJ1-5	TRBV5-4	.	CASSLGGVDKPQHF	TGTGCCAGCAGCCTAGGGGGCGTGGATAAGCCCCAGCATTTT
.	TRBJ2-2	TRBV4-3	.	CASSQGSNTGELFF	TGCGCCAGCAGCCAGGGATCGAACACCGGGGAGCTGTTTTTT
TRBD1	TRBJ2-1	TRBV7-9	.	CARSFQGDNEHLF	TGTGCCAGAAGCTTTCAGGGGGACAATGAGCATCTCTTC
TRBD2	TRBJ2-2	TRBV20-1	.	CSASRTSGSTGELFF	TGCAGTGCTAGTAGGACTAGCGGGAGTACCGGGGAGCTGTTTTTT
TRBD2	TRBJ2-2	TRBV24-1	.	CATKVAGVATGELFF	TGTGCCACCAAGGTGGCGGGAGTGGCCACCGGGGAGCTGTTTTTT
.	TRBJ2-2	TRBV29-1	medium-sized	CSVIPTDTGELFF	TGCAGCGTTATCCCGACAGACACCGGGGAGCTGTTTTTT
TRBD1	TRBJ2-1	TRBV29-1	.	CSVTQDRAYNEQFF	TGCAGCGTCACCCAGGACAGGGCATACAATGAACAGTTCTTC
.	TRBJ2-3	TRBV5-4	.	CASNQYERTDF	TGTGCCAGCAACCAGTACGAGAGGACAGATTTT
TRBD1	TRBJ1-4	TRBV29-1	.	CNVEGTGDNEKLSF	TGCAATGTTGAGGGGACAGGGGATAATGAAAAACTGTCTTTT
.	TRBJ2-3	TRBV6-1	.	CASSGKIGDTHYF	TGTGCCAGCAGTGGGAAAATTGGGGATACGCATTATTTT
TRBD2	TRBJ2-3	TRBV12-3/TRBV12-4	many	CGSRSTTSGNTDTQYF	TGTGGCAGCAGGTCGACAACTAGCGGGAACACAGATACGCAGTATTTT
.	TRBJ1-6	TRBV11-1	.	CASAPTLVSPLHF	TGTGCCAGCGCCCCGACACTGGTTTCACCCCTCCACTTT
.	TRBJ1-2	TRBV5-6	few	CASSHNYRDPNYGYIF	TGTGCCAGCAGCCACAATTACCGGGACCCTAACTATGGCTACATCTTT
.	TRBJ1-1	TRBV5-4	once	CTSSLAGGSTTEAFF	TGTACCAGCAGCTTGGCCGGGGGTAGTACCACTGAAGCTTTCTTT
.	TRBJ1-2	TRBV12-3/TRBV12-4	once	CAISLGGRPRNYDCTF	.
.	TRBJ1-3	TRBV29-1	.	CSVASGNTIYF	TGCAGCGTTGCATCTGGAAACACTATATATTTT
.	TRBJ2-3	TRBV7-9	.	CVSSLARLGGVGDTQYF	TGTGTCAGCAGCTTAGCCCGACTAGGGGGAGTGGGAGATACGCAATATTTT
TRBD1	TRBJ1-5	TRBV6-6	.	CPSSYGQGNGQPQHF	TGTCCCAGCAGTTACGGACAGGGGAACGGTCAGCCCCAGCATTTT
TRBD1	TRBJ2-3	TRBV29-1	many	CSARQGGTDTQYF	TGCAGCGCCAGACAGGGGGGCACAGATACGCAGTATTTT
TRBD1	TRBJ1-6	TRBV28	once	CASSLDRILSFNSLLHF	TGTGCCAGCAGTTTGGACAGGATATTGTCCTTTAATTCACTCCTCCACTTT
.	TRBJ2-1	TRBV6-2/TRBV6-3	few	CTSSFEIVGYNEQFF	TGTACCAGCAGTTTTGAGATCGTTGGCTACAATGAGCAGTTCTTC
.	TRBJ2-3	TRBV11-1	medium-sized	CASRREDTQYF	TGTGCCAGCAGAAGAGAGGATACGCAGTATTTT